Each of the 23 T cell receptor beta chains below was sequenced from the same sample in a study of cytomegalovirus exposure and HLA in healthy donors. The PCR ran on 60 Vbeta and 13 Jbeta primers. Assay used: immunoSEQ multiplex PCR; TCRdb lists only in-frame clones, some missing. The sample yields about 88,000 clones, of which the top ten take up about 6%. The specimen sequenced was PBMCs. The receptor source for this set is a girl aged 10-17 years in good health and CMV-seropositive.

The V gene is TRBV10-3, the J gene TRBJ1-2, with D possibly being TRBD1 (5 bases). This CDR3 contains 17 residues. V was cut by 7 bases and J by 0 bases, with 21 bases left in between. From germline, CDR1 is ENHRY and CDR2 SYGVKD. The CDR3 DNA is TGTGCCATCATGGGGACTGGGGGGGAAAAAACTAACTATGGCTACACCTTC. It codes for CAIMGTGGEKTNYGYTF.

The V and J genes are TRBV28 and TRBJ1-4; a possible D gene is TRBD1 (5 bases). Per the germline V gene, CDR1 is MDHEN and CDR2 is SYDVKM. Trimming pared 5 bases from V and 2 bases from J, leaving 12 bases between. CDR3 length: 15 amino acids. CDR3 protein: CASSQRRGTNEKLFF. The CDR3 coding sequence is TGTGCCAGCAGTCAAAGGCGGGGGACTAATGAAAAACTGTTTTTT.

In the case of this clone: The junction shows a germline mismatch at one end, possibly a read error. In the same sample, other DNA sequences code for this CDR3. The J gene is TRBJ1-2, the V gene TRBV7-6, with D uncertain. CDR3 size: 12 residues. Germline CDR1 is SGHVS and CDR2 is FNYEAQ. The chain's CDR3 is CASSSLEEGANF. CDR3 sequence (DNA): TGTGCCAGCAGCTCACTGGAAGAGGGAGCAAACTTC.

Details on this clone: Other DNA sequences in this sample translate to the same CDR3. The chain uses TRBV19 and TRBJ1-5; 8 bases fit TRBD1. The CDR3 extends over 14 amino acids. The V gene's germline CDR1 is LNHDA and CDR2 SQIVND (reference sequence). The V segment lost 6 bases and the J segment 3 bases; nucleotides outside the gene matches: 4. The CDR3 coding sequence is TGTGCCAGTAGCGGGACAGGTAACAATCAGCCCCAGCATTTT. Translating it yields CASSGTGNNQPQHF.

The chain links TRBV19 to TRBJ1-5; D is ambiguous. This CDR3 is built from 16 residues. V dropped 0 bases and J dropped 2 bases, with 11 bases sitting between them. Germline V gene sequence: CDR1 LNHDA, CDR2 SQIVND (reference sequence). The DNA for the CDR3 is TGTGCCAGTAGTATAGATGGAGATCAAGGCAATCAGCCCCAGCATTTT. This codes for CASSIDGDQGNQPQHF. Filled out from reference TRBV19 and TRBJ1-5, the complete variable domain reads DGGITQSPKYLFRKEGQNVTLSCEQNLNHDAMYWYRQDPGQGLRLIYYSQIVNDFQKGDIAEGYSVSREKKESFPLTVTSAQKNPTAFYLCASSIDGDQGNQPQHFGDGTRLSIL.

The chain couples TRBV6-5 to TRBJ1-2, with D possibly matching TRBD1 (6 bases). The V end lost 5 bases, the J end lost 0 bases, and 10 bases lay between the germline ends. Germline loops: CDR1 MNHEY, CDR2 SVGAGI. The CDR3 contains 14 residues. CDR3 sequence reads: CASSRTEANYGYTF. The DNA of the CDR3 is TGTGCCAGCAGTCGGACAGAAGCTAACTATGGCTACACCTTC.

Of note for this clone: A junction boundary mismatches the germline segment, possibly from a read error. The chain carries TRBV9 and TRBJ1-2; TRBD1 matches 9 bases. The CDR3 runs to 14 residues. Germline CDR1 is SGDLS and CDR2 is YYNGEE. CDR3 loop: CASSGTGGGYGYIF. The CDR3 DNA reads TGTGCCAGCAGCGGTACAGGGGGCGGCTATGGCTACATCTTC.

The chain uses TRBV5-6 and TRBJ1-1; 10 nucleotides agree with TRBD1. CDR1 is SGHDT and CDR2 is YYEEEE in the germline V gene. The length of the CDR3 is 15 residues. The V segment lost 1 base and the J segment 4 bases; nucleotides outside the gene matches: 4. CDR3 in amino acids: CASSLLGQGTTEAFF. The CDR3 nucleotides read TGTGCCAGCAGCTTGTTGGGACAGGGGACCACTGAAGCTTTCTTT.

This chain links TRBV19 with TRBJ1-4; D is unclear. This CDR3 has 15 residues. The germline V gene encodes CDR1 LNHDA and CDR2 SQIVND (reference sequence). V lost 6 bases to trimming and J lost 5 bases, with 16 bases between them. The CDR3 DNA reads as TGTGCCAGTAGCCCGACGGGAGGAGAGAATGAAAAACTGTTTTTT. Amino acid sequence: CASSPTGGENEKLFF.

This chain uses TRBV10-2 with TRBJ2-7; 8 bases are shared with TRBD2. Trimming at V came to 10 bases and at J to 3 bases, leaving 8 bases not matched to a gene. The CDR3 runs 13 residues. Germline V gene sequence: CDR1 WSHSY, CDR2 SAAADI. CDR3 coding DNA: TGCGCCACCGGGCGGGGGGCCGACTACGAGCAGTACTTC. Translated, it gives CATGRGADYEQYF.

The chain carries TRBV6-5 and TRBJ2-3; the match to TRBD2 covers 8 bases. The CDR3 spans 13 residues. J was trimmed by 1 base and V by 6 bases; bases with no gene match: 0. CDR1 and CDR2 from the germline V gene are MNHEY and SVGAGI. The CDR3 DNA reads TGTGCCAGCAGAGCGGGGGGCACAGATACGCAGTATTTT. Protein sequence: CASRAGGTDTQYF.

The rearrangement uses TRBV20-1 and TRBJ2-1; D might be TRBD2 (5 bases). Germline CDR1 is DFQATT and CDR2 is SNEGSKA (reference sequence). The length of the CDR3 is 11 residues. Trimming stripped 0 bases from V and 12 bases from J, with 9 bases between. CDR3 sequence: CSARESEGQFF. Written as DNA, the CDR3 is TGCAGTGCTAGAGAGTCAGAGGGGCAGTTCTTC.

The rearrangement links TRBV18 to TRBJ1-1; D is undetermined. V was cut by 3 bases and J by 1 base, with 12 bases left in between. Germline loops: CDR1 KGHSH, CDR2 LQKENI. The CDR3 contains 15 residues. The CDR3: CASSPMAGRNTEAFF. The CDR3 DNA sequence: TGTGCCAGCTCACCTATGGCGGGGAGGAACACTGAAGCTTTCTTT.

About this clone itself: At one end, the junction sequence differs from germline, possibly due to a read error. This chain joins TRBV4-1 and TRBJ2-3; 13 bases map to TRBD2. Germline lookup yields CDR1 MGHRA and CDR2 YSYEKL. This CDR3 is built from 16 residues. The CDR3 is CASSETSGGLKDKQYF. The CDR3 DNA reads TGCGCCAGCAGCGAGACTAGCGGGGGGTTGAAAGATAAGCAGTATTTT.

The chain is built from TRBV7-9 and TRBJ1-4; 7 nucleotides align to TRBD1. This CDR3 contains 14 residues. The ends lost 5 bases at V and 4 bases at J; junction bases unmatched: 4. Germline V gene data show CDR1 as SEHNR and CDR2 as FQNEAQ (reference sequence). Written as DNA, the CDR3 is TGTGCCAGCAGCCTAGACAGGGTTAATGAAAAACTGTTTTTT. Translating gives CASSLDRVNEKLFF.

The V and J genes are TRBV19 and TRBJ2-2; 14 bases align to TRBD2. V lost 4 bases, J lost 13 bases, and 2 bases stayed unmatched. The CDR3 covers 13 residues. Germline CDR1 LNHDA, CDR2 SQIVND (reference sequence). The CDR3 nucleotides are TGTGCCAGTAGTAGGACTAGCGGGGGGTCGCTGTTTTTT. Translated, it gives CASSRTSGGSLFF.

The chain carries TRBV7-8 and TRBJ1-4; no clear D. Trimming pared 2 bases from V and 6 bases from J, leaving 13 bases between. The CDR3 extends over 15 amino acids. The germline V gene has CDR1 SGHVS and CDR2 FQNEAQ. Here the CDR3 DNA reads TGTGCCAGCAGCTTAAACCCGGGGATTGATGAAAAACTGTTTTTT. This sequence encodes CASSLNPGIDEKLFF.

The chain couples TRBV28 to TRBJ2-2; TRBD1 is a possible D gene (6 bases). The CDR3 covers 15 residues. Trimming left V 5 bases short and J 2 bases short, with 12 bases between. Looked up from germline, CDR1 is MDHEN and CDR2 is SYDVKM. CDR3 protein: CASSIYRENTGELFF. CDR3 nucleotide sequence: TGTGCCAGCAGTATTTACAGGGAAAACACCGGGGAGCTGTTTTTT.

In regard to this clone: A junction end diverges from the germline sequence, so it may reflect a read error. The CDR3 spells CASSLAGGGNSPLHF. Written as DNA, the CDR3 is TGTGCCAGCAGCCTTGCAGGGGGAGGTAATTCACCCCTACACTTT. This chain links TRBV14 with TRBJ1-6; TRBD1 agrees at 7 bases. CDR1 and CDR2 (germline): SGHDN, FVKESK. The CDR3 spans 15 residues.

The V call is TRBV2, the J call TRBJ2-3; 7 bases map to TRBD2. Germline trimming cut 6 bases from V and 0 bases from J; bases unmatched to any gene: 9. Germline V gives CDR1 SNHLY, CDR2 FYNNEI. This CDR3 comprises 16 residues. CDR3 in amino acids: CASRLADWGSTDTQYF. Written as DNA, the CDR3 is TGTGCCAGCAGGCTAGCGGATTGGGGCAGCACAGATACGCAGTATTTT.

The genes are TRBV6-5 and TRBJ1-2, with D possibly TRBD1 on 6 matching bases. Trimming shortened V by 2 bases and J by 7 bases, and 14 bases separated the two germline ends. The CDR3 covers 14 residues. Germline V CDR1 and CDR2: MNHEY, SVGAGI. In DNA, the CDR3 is TGTGCCAGCAGTTACACAGGGTATTTGGGTGGCTACACCTTC. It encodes CASSYTGYLGGYTF.

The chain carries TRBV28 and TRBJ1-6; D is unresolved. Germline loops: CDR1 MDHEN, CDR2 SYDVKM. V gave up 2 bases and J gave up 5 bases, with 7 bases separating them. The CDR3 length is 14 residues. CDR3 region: CASSLKLNNSPLHF. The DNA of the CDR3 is TGTGCCAGCAGTTTAAAACTCAATAATTCACCCCTCCACTTT.

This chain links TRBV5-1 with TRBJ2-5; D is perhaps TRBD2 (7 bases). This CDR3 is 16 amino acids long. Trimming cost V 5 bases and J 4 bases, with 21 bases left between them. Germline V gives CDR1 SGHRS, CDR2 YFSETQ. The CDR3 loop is CASSPSSGGRGETQYF. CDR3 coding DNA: TGCGCCAGCAGTCCTAGTTCCGGGGGGCGGGGAGAGACCCAGTACTTC.